Following are 7 T cell receptor beta chains from one sample sequenced in a study of T-cell reconstitution after alpha-beta-depleted transplantation in children. A library of TCRbeta sequences, prepared with unique molecular identifiers, was generated. TCRdb used MiXCR to reprocess the PCR reads, holding one entry per CDR3 protein. The sample shows fewer than 700,000 distinct CDR3 sequences, more than 20% of them seen only once. This sample comprised PBMCs, mostly from graft donor cells, obtained 360 days after TCRalphabeta/CD19-depleted stem cell transplant. The receptors originated from a boy younger than two who had a stem cell transplant for acute myeloid leukemia, so the T cells may come from the graft donor.

This chain connects TRBV21-1 to TRBJ2-7; TRBD2, the table's D call, lacks a check against the DNA. TRBV21-1 is a listed pseudogene. The CDR3 has 16 amino acids. CDR3 coding DNA: TGTGCCAGCAGCACTCTCCGGGAGGCTCCCTCCTACGAGCAGTACGTC. This translates into CASSTLREAPSYEQYV.

Only one count was recorded for this clonotype. The V gene is TRBV5-5, the J gene TRBJ2-7; 10 positions agree with TRBD2. The ends lost 4 bases at V and 0 bases at J; junction bases unmatched: 4. This CDR3 region has 15 residues. CDR1 and CDR2 from the germline V gene are SGHKS and YYEKEE (reference sequence). CDR3 loop: CASSHASGGSYEQYV. CDR3 coding DNA: TGTGCCAGCAGCCACGCTAGCGGGGGCTCCTACGAGCAGTACGTC.

The chain couples TRBV20-1 to TRBJ2-3; 8 bases fit TRBD1. This CDR3 spans 14 amino acids. With 3 bases clipped from V and 3 bases from J, the junction kept 5 bases outside the gene matches. Germline lookup yields CDR1 DFQATT and CDR2 SNEGSKA (reference sequence). The CDR3 sequence is CSARPRGLTDTQYF. The CDR3 DNA is TGCAGTGCTAGGCCCAGGGGGCTGACAGATACGCAGTATTTT.

This sequence joins TRBV18 and TRBJ1-1; TRBD1 matches at 7 bases. The germline V gene encodes CDR1 KGHSH and CDR2 LQKENI. J lost 10 bases, V lost 0 bases, and 11 bases had no gene match. This CDR3 contains 15 residues. CDR3 sequence: CASSPPRTGSLLAFF. CDR3 DNA: TGTGCCAGCTCACCACCGCGGACAGGATCTCTGTTAGCTTTCTTT.

The chain has TRBV4-2 and TRBJ2-3, with 9 bases lining up with TRBD2. V gave up 1 base and J gave up 5 bases; unmatched junction bases: 4. The CDR3 contains 15 residues. The germline gives CDR1 LGHNA, CDR2 YNFKEQ. CDR3: CASSQGDSGRDTQYF. Here the CDR3 DNA reads TGTGCCAGCAGCCAAGGGGATAGCGGGAGAGATACGCAGTATTTT.

V is TRBV6-1 and J is TRBJ1-2, with a tentative D call TRBD1 (5 bases). Trimming removed 2 bases at V and 5 bases at J, with 9 bases between. The germline CDR1 and CDR2 sequences are MNHNS and SASEGT. The CDR3 length is 13 residues. CDR3: CASSEPTDYGYTF. CDR3 coding DNA: TGTGCCAGCAGTGAACCGACAGATTATGGCTACACCTTC.

The V gene is TRBV5-1, the J gene TRBJ2-2; D not certain. Trimming took off 4 bases at V and 0 bases at J, with 10 bases between the two ends. The CDR3 has 15 amino acids. The germline CDR1 and CDR2 sequences are SGHRS and YFSETQ. In DNA form, the CDR3 reads TGCGCCAGCAGCGTAACCAAGACGAACACCGGGGAGCTGTTTTTT. This translates into CASSVTKTNTGELFF.